This T cell receptor (beta chain) was found in a study of cytomegalovirus exposure and HLA in healthy donors (dated by TCRdb to about 2017). Some background on the complete study: According to a later analysis, the roughly 120 validation repertoires were produced on the same platform as the approximately 600 repertoires of the first cohort. The aim of the study was to test whether cataloging public T cell receptors could identify signatures of past pathogen exposure. A separate validation cohort of 100 to 150 different subjects was used in addition to the approximately 700-subject first cohort. The study combined high-throughput TCR immunosequencing, statistical association of individual TCRs with disease status, and machine learning to predict cytomegalovirus infection status.

The donors were included in the validation cohort of approximately 130 subjects, a group kept apart from the roughly 680-subject first cohort. Remarks on this clone: The target of this receptor is not known. There are no base qualities to consult, and no much larger clone falls within one base.

Overall results and qualifications from the work: Of the cluster scores, 94% were above 0 in a later analysis, which found that TCRs clustered in the first cohort also tended to co-occur in the 120 validation repertoires. While some public TCRs were present in many individuals, most TCR sequences turned up only very rarely across donors. All 130 or so repertoires were used to score co-occurrence in the validation cohort in a later analysis, because that analysis had no HLA typing for the cohort. Three of the identified cytomegalovirus-associated TCR beta chains were confirmed in vitro to be specific for cytomegalovirus antigens. It was suggested by the authors that the approach could potentially be generalized to other disease states and immunological phenotypes. In both the original and validation cohorts, the classifier was reported to diagnose cytomegalovirus status with high specificity and sensitivity. The study gave a list of around 170 TCR beta chains associated with cytomegalovirus.

The protocol used for the library was the immunoSEQ multiplex PCR assay. In the paper's pipeline: To diagnose cytomegalovirus status from the catalog of TCR beta chain sequences, a statistical classification framework was built. Here the immuneACCESS table is served through TCRdb, limited to in-frame sequences with V and J called. Missing clones are a known gap in these copies; in checked studies unresolved V genes cover under half, and the rest lacks a known reason. V and J calls plus clone size are reproduced from that table; the DNA served to infer D and trimming. In all, the sample holds about 68,000 clones, and about 96% of those were seen once. 2% to 2.5% of the sample is taken by the ten largest. There are 15 amino acids in the CDR3, from cysteine to phenylalanine inclusive. Of all the DNA, just the CDR3 is kept, 45 bases in frame from base 1. From the germline V gene, CDR1 is SNHLY and CDR2 is FYNNEI. Here V drops 5 bases and J drops 7 bases, and the junction holds 9 bases not matched to any gene.

This clonotype originated in a man aged 18 to 30 in good health and CMV-seronegative. The V and J genes are TRBV2 and TRBJ1-5; TRBD1 matches 9 bases in the middle. The sample taken for sequencing was PBMCs. The CDR3: CASSIGQGSGQPQHF. The sequence in DNA is TGTGCCAGCAGTATTGGACAGGGGTCTGGGCAGCCCCAGCATTTT.